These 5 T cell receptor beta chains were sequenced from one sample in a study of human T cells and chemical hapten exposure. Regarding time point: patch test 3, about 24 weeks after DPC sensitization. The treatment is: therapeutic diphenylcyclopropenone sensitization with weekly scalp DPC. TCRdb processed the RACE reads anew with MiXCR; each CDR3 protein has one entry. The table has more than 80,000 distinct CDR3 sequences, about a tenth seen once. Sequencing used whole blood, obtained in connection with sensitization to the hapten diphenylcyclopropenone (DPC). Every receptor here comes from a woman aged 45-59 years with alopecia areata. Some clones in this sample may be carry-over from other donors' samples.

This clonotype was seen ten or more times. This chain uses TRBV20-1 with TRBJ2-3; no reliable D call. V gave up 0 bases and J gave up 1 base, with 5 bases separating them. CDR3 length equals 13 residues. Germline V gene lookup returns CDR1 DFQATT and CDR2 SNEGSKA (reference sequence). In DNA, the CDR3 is TGCAGTGCTAGAGATCGGCGCACAGATACGCAGTATTTT. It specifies CSARDRRTDTQYF.

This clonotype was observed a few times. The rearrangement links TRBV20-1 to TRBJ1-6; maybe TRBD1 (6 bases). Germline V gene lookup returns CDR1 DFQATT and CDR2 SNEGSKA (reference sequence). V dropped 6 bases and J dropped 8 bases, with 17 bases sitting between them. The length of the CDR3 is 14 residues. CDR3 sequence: CSAGTGQGYSPLHF. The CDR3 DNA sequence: TGCAGTGCGGGAACAGGCCAGGGGTATTCACCCCTCCACTTT.

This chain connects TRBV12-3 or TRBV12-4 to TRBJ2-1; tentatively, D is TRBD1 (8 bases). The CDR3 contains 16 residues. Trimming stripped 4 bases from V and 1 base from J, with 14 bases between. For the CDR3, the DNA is TGTGCCAGCAGTTCCTACAGGGGGGGTTCCTACAATGAGCAGTTCTTC. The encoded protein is CASSSYRGGSYNEQFF.

CDR3 nucleotide sequence: TGCGCCAGCAGCTCCCTTGGACCCGCCTACAATGAGCAGTTCTTC. Translation: CASSSLGPAYNEQFF. The chain couples TRBV5-1 to TRBJ2-1; D call uncertain. CDR1 is SGHRS, CDR2 YFSETQ, per germline. This CDR3 spans 15 amino acids. V gave up 3 bases and J gave up 2 bases, with 12 bases separating them.

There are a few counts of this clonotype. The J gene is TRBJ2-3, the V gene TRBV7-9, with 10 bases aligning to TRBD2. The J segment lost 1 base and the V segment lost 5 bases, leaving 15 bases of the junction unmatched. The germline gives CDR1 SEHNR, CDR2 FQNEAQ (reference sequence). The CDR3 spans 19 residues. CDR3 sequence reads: CASSIQPSGSGMGTDTQYF. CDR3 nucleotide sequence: TGTGCCAGCAGCATCCAGCCTAGCGGGAGTGGGATGGGCACAGATACGCAGTATTTT.